Presented here are 13 T cell receptor beta chains from one specimen sequenced in a study of Graves' ophthalmopathy and Graves' hyperthyroidism. Amplification from RNA transcripts yielded the TCR beta CDR3 regions. Amplification began with first-round RT-PCR using HTBI primers, then second-round multiplex PCR was performed. Each CDR3 protein is one row after TCRdb ran MiXCR on the multiplex PCR reads. The sample lists almost 750,000 distinct CDR3 sequences, approximately 40% occurring once. The sample consisted of peripheral blood. These receptors came from an adult man with Graves' ophthalmopathy.

Comment on this clonotype: Since a much larger clone is just one base distant, this may be a read error. The rearrangement links TRBV24-1 to TRBJ1-5; TRBD1 agrees at 9 bases. The CDR3 extends over 15 amino acids. Trimming at V came to 6 bases and at J to 7 bases, leaving 9 bases not matched to a gene. The V gene's germline CDR1 is KGHDR and CDR2 SFDVKD. The CDR3 reads CATSYSGDRAQPQHF. The CDR3 DNA sequence: TGTGCCACCAGTTACTCGGGGGACAGGGCACAGCCCCAGCATTTT.

The sample holds a few counts of this clonotype. V usage is TRBV20-1 and J usage is TRBJ2-7; 7 bases fit TRBD1. This CDR3 is built from 13 residues. The J segment lost 1 base and the V segment lost 5 bases, leaving 5 bases of the junction unmatched. Germline CDR1 reads DFQATT; CDR2 reads SNEGSKA (reference sequence). The CDR3 nucleotides read TGCAGTGCTTGGGACAGACTATCCTACGAGCAGTACTTC. Translating it yields CSAWDRLSYEQYF.

This clonotype was found a few times. The chain has TRBV7-2 and TRBJ2-7; D uncertain. Looked up from germline, CDR1 is SGHTA and CDR2 is FQGNSA. This CDR3 is 13 amino acids long. Trimming shortened V by 8 bases and J by 2 bases, and 13 bases separated the two germline ends. The CDR3: CASSPQQTYEQYF. The CDR3 DNA is TGTGCCAGCTCACCACAGCAAACCTACGAGCAGTACTTC.

This clonotype has just a few counts. This rearrangement joins TRBV29-1 to TRBJ1-3; D perhaps matches TRBD1 (6 bases). Trimming stripped 4 bases from V and 0 bases from J, with 22 bases between. Germline V lookup: CDR1 SQVTM, CDR2 ANQGSEA. The length of the CDR3 is 18 residues. In DNA, the CDR3 is TGCAGCGTTGTGGTTCGGTGGGGGGGCCGTGACTCTGGAAACACCATATATTTT. The encoded protein is CSVVVRWGGRDSGNTIYF.

Turning to this clonotype: Just one base apart from a much larger clone, this may be a read error. The CDR3 does not end in the conserved phenylalanine or tryptophan, so this is likely a read error. The chain is built from TRBV6-5 and TRBJ1-2, with 7 positions matching TRBD1. V dropped 7 bases and J dropped 4; count of bases not matched to a gene: 3. Germline V lookup: CDR1 MNHEY, CDR2 SVGAGI. CDR3 length equals 12 residues. The DNA for the CDR3 is TGTGCCAGCACCAGACAGGGCTATGGCTACACCCTC. It encodes CASTRQGYGYTL.

This chain joins TRBV15 and TRBJ2-5; D may match TRBD1 or TRBD2 (5 bases each). This CDR3 contains 14 residues. Trimming stripped 5 bases from V and 9 bases from J, with 19 bases between. Germline lookup yields CDR1 LNHNV and CDR2 YYDKDF (reference sequence). This CDR3 is CATSEGTSNQPQYF. CDR3 nucleotide sequence: TGTGCCACCAGCGAAGGGACCAGCAATCAGCCCCAGTACTTC.

This chain connects TRBV6-6 to TRBJ2-7; no clear D gene. Germline-derived CDR1 and CDR2 are MNHNY and SVGAGI (reference sequence). The CDR3 is 11 residues long. Trimming took 6 bases from V and 2 from J, leaving 5 bases between them. The DNA for the CDR3 is TGTGCCAGCAGAGAGCCCTACGAGCAGTACTTC. Translated: CASREPYEQYF.

This clonotype is a singleton in its sample. Being one base from a much bigger clone, this may be a read error. The rearrangement links TRBV7-9 to TRBJ1-1; no clear D gene. The CDR3 length is 12 residues. Germline CDR1 and CDR2: SEHNR and FQNEAQ (reference sequence). Trimming removed 5 bases from V and 5 bases from J, with 9 bases in between. The CDR3 here is CASSGIRTEAFF. The CDR3 region has the DNA TGTGCCAGCAGCGGTATAAGAACTGAAGCTTTCTTT.

The chain joins TRBV7-2 to TRBJ2-5, with 12 bases aligning to TRBD1. Germline V gene data show CDR1 as SGHTA and CDR2 as FQGNSA. Germline trimming cut 2 bases from V and 8 bases from J; bases unmatched to any gene: 9. The CDR3 sequence is 16 residues long. Here the CDR3 reads CASSLLGTGGEGTQYF. The DNA of the CDR3 is TGTGCCAGCAGCTTATTAGGGACAGGGGGCGAAGGAACCCAGTACTTC.

As DNA, the CDR3 is TGTGCCACCATACGTAGGGCCTCTGGAAACACCATATATTTT. Its translation is CATIRRASGNTIYF. V is TRBV6-9 and J is TRBJ1-3; no definite D call. The ends were cut back, 10 bases at V and 0 bases at J, with 13 bases in the middle. Germline CDR1 MNHGY, CDR2 SVAAGI. CDR3 length: 14 amino acids.

The V and J genes are TRBV7-2 and TRBJ2-7; TRBD2 might be the D (6 bases). Between the trimmed V and J ends, which lost 5 bases and 0 bases, there was a span of 14 bases. There are 15 residues in the CDR3. CDR1 and CDR2 (germline): SGHTA, FQGNSA. CDR3 protein: CASSARLVFSYEQYF. DNA for the CDR3: TGTGCCAGCAGCGCCCGACTAGTTTTCTCCTACGAGCAGTACTTC.

The CDR3 loop reads CASSQDPARAYEQYF. CDR3 sequence (DNA): TGTGCCAGCAGCCAAGATCCGGCCAGGGCATACGAGCAGTACTTC. The rearrangement joins TRBV14 to TRBJ2-7, with D maybe TRBD1 (5 bases). The germline gives CDR1 SGHDN, CDR2 FVKESK. Trimming pared 0 bases from V and 4 bases from J, leaving 13 bases between. The CDR3 covers 15 residues.

This clonotype showed up just a few times. The rearrangement links TRBV9 to TRBJ1-6, with unresolved D. Germline CDR1 and CDR2: SGDLS and YYNGEE. This CDR3 has 11 residues. Trimming stripped 3 bases from V and 8 bases from J, with 3 bases between. The CDR3: CASSDHSPLHF. CDR3 nucleotides: TGTGCCAGCAGCGATCATTCACCCCTCCACTTT.